This entry lists 15 T cell receptor beta chains sequenced from one sample in a study of T cell repertoires in urothelial bladder cancer (dated by TCRdb to between 2018 and 2021). The library relied on the immunoSEQ multiplex PCR assay. TCRdb mirrors the immuneACCESS table, restricted to in-frame sequences. Some clones are absent from its copies; in checked studies, under half trace to an unresolved V gene, and the reason for the others is unknown. The sample profile shows about 13,000 clones; about 70% of them were found once. The top ten clonotypes cover 7% to 9.5% of the sample. The sample comprised tumor-infiltrating cells from bladder cancer. These receptors were collected from a human donor with urothelial carcinoma.

The rearrangement joins TRBV19 to TRBJ1-5; TRBD1 matches at 10 bases. Germline trimming cut 5 bases from V and 5 bases from J; bases unmatched to any gene: 6. The CDR3 is 15 amino acids. The germline V gene has CDR1 LNHDA and CDR2 SQIVND (reference sequence). The CDR3 spells CASSVSGTGDQPQHF. CDR3 DNA sequence: TGTGCCAGTAGTGTTTCCGGGACAGGGGATCAGCCCCAGCATTTT.

The chain is built from TRBV11-2 and TRBJ2-1, with D tentatively TRBD2 (5 bases). The CDR3 length is 15 residues. The V and J ends lost 2 bases and 1 base respectively, with 9 bases between them. CDR1 is SGHAT, CDR2 FQNNGV, per germline. The CDR3 protein is CASSLNPGSYNEQFF. The CDR3, as DNA: TGTGCCAGCAGCTTAAATCCGGGGTCCTACAATGAGCAGTTCTTC.

The V call is TRBV6-6, the J call TRBJ1-1; D is undetermined. The CDR3 length is 12 residues. Germline V gene sequence: CDR1 MNHNY, CDR2 SVGAGI (reference sequence). Between the trimmed V and J ends, which lost 8 bases and 2 bases, there was a span of 9 bases. CDR3 residues: CASEGPNTEAFF. CDR3 coding DNA: TGTGCCAGCGAGGGCCCCAACACTGAAGCTTTCTTT.

This clone was found a few times. The chain has TRBV7-2 and TRBJ1-2; no definite D call. The CDR3 contains 11 residues. Trimming pared 6 bases from V and 5 bases from J, leaving 7 bases between. Germline lookup yields CDR1 SGHTA and CDR2 FQGNSA. The CDR3 here is CASSWTYGYTF. The CDR3 DNA follows: TGTGCCAGCAGTTGGACTTATGGCTACACCTTC.

This clone was counted between two and nine times. The V and J genes are TRBV5-1 and TRBJ2-2; possibly TRBD1 for D (6 bases). Germline V gene data show CDR1 as SGHRS and CDR2 as YFSETQ. This CDR3 comprises 15 residues. Trimming removed 2 bases at V and 7 bases at J, with 15 bases between. CDR3 loop: CASSFRQDRGGELFF. Here the CDR3 DNA reads TGCGCCAGCAGCTTCCGACAGGATCGAGGCGGGGAGCTGTTTTTT.

This clone has just one count. V usage is TRBV4-1 and J usage is TRBJ1-2; TRBD1 matches at 7 bases. The CDR3 consists of 17 residues. Germline-derived CDR1 and CDR2 are MGHRA and YSYEKL. V lost 3 bases to trimming and J lost 2 bases; unmatched junction nucleotides: 12. The CDR3 loop is CASSHPGTVAFNYGYTF. For the CDR3, the DNA is TGCGCCAGCAGCCATCCCGGGACAGTTGCCTTCAACTATGGCTACACCTTC.

The chain joins TRBV27 to TRBJ1-6; no clear D. V gave up 8 bases and J gave up 2 bases, with 7 bases separating them. This CDR3 has 13 amino acids. The germline V gene has CDR1 MNHEY and CDR2 SMNVEV (reference sequence). CDR3 DNA sequence: TGTGCCAGCTCCGGGGCCTATAATTCACCCCTCCACTTT. Amino acid sequence: CASSGAYNSPLHF.

The gene calls are TRBV30 and TRBJ1-5; 8 nucleotides agree with TRBD1. CDR1 and CDR2 from the germline V gene are GTSNPN and SVGIG (reference sequence). CDR3 length equals 13 residues. With V trimmed by 2 bases and J by 4 bases, 1 base remained unmatched. The CDR3 bases are TGTGCCTGGAGTAGACAGGGGAATCAGCCCCAGCATTTT. Translating gives CAWSRQGNQPQHF.

The chain carries TRBV9 and TRBJ2-7, with D uncertain. Germline CDR1 is SGDLS and CDR2 is YYNGEE. Trimming left V 0 bases short and J 4 bases short, with 14 bases between. This CDR3 has 15 residues. The CDR3 loop is CASSVGWISIYEQYF. The DNA of the CDR3 is TGTGCCAGCAGCGTAGGCTGGATATCCATTTACGAGCAGTACTTC.

The chain is built from TRBV11-2 and TRBJ1-1; D gene unclear. The germline CDR1 and CDR2 sequences are SGHAT and FQNNGV. CDR3 size: 14 residues. The V gene lost 5 bases and the J gene lost 6 bases, with 16 bases spanning the gap. For the CDR3, the DNA is TGTGCCAGCAGCCAAGAGTTAGCGGGCGCTGAAGCTTTCTTT. Its translation: CASSQELAGAEAFF.

The genes are TRBV7-9 and TRBJ1-4; 11 bases line up with TRBD1. Germline V gene sequence: CDR1 SEHNR, CDR2 FQNEAQ (reference sequence). J was trimmed by 7 bases and V by 6 bases; bases with no gene match: 1. This CDR3 has 13 residues. CDR3 in DNA: TGTGCCAGCAGTGGGACAGGGGGTGAAAAACTGTTTTTT. It yields the protein CASSGTGGEKLFF.

This chain uses TRBV27 with TRBJ2-1; 10 nucleotides align to TRBD1. CDR1 is MNHEY and CDR2 is SMNVEV in the germline V gene (reference sequence). V was pared by 8 bases and J by 4 bases, with 8 bases of the junction left unmatched. The CDR3 is 15 amino acids. CDR3 coding DNA: TGTGCCAGCGCCCCCCTGGGACAGGGGTACAATGAGCAGTTCTTC. Its translation is CASAPLGQGYNEQFF.

The rearrangement joins TRBV7-6 to TRBJ2-2; TRBD1 might be the D (6 bases). The CDR3 is 15 amino acids. The V gene's germline CDR1 is SGHVS and CDR2 FNYEAQ. The V gene lost 4 bases and the J gene lost 4 bases, with 13 bases spanning the gap. CDR3 nucleotides: TGTGCCAGCAGCTCTCTACAGGGTGGCACCGGGGAGCTGTTTTTT. Translating gives CASSSLQGGTGELFF. Full variable domain (remainder filled in from reference TRBV7-6 and TRBJ2-2): GAGVSQSPRYKVTKRGQDVALRCDPISGHVSLYWYRQALGQGPEFLTYFNYEAQQDKSGLPNDRFSAERPEGSISTLTIQRTEQRDSAMYRCASSSLQGGTGELFFGEGSRLTVL.

CDR3 region: CASSPMTGGDTEAFF. For the CDR3, the DNA is TGCGCCAGCAGCCCAATGACAGGGGGAGACACTGAAGCTTTCTTT. This sequence joins TRBV4-1 and TRBJ1-1; 9 bases match TRBD1. The CDR3 loop spans 15 amino acids. After removal of 4 bases from V and 3 bases from J, the junction contained 6 bases not matched to a gene. Germline V gene data show CDR1 as MGHRA and CDR2 as YSYEKL.

J is TRBJ2-3 and V is TRBV7-6, with 10 bases aligning to TRBD2. CDR1 is SGHVS, CDR2 FNYEAQ, per germline. The ends lost 5 bases at V and 1 base at J; junction bases unmatched: 9. The CDR3 runs to 17 residues. The CDR3 region is CASSPRTSGVRTDTQYF. In DNA form, the CDR3 reads TGTGCCAGCAGCCCCCGGACTAGCGGTGTCCGCACAGATACGCAGTATTTT.